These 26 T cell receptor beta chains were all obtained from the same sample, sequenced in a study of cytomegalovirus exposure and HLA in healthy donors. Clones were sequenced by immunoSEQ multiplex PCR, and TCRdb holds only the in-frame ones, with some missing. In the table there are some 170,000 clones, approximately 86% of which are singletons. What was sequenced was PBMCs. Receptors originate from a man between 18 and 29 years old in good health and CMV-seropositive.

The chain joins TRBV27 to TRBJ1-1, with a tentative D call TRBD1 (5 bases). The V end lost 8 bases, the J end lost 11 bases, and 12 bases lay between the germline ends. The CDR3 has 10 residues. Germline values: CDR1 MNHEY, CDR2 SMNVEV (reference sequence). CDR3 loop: CASGSGQAFF. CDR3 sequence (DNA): TGTGCCAGCGGTTCAGGGCAGGCTTTCTTT.

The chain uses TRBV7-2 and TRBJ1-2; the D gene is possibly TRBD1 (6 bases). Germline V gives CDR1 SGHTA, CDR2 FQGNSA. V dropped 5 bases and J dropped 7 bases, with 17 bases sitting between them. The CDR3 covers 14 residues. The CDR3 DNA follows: TGTGCCAGCAGCCCCCAGTGGGGGGGCGCTGGCTACACCTTC. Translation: CASSPQWGGAGYTF.

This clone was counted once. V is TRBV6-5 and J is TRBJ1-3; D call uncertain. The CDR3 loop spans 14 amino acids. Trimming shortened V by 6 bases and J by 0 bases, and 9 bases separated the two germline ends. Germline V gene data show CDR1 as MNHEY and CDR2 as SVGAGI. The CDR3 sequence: CASRHTSSGNTIYF. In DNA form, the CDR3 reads TGTGCCAGCAGACACACCAGCTCTGGAAACACCATATATTTT.

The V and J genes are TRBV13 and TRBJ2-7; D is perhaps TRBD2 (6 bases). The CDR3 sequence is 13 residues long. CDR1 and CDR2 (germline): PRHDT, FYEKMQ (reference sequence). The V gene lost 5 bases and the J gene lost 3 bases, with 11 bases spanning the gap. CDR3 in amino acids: CASSKGLNYEQYF. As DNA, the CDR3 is TGTGCCAGCAGCAAGGGACTTAACTACGAGCAGTACTTC.

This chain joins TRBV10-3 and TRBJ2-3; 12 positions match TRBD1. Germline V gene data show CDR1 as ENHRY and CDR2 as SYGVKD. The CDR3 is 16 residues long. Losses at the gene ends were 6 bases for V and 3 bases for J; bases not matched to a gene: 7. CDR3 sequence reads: CAIRDPGQGATDTQYF. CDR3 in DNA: TGTGCCATCAGAGATCCGGGACAGGGGGCGACAGATACGCAGTATTTT.

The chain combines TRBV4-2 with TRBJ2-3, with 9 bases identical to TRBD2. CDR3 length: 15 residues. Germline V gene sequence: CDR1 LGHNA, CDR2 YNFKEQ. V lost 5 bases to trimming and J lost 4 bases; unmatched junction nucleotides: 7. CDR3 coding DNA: TGTGCCAGCAGCTACTTAGCGGGAGCCCCAGATACGCAGTATTTT. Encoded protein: CASSYLAGAPDTQYF.

CDR3 DNA sequence: TGTGCCAGCAGCCCCCCCGCAATCCCGGACACTGAAGCTTTCTTT. This codes for CASSPPAIPDTEAFF. The chain is built from TRBV7-9 and TRBJ1-1; D is unclear. This CDR3 comprises 15 residues. V was clipped by 5 bases and J by 3 bases, with 16 bases between them. CDR1 SEHNR and CDR2 FQNEAQ come from the germline V gene (reference sequence).

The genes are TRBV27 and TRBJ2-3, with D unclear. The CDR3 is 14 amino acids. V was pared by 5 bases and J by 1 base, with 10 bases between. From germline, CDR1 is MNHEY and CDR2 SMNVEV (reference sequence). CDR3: CASSLVSGTDTQYF. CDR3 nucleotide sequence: TGTGCCAGCAGTCTAGTCTCAGGCACAGATACGCAGTATTTT.

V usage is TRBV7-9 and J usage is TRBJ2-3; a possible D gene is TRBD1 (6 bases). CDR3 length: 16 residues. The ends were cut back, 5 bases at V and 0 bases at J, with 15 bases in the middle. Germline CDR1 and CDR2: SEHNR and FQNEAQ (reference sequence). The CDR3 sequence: CASSPGVGASTDTQYF. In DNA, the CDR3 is TGTGCCAGCAGCCCAGGGGTAGGGGCTAGCACAGATACGCAGTATTTT.

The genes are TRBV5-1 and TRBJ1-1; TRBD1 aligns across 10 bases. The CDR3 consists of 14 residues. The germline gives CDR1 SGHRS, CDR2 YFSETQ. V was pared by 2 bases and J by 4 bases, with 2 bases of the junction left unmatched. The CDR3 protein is CASSLRTGGTEAFF. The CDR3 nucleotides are TGCGCCAGCAGCTTACGGACAGGGGGCACTGAAGCTTTCTTT. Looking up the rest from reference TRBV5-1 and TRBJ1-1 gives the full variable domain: KAGVTQTPRYLIKTRGQQVTLSCSPISGHRSVSWYQQTPGQGLQFLFEYFSETQRNKGNFPGRFSGRQFSNSRSEMNVSTLELGDSALYLCASSLRTGGTEAFFGQGTRLTVV.

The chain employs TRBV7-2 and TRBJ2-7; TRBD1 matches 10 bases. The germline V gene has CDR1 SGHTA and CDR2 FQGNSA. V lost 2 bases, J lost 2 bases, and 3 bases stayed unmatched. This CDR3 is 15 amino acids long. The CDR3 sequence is CASSLKGQGAYEQYF. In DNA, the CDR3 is TGTGCCAGCAGCTTAAAAGGACAGGGGGCCTACGAGCAGTACTTC.

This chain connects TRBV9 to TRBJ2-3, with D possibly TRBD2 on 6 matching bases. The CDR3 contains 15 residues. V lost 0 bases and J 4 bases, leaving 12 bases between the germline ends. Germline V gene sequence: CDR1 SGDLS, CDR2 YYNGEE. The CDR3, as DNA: TGTGCCAGCAGCGTAGGGGTCAGGGAGGCAGATACGCAGTATTTT. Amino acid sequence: CASSVGVREADTQYF.

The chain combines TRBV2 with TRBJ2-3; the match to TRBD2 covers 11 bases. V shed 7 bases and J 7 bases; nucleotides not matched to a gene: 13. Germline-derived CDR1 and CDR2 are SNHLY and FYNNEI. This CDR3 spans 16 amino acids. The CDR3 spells CASTSGLAVVRNTQYF. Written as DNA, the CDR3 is TGTGCCAGCACCTCGGGACTAGCGGTGGTTCGAAATACGCAGTATTTT.

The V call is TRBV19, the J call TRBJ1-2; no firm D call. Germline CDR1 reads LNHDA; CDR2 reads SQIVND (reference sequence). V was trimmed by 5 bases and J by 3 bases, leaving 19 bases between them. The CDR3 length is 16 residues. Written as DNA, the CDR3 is TGTGCCAGTAGTCCAGAATCAGTAAACACCTACTATGGCTACACCTTC. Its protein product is CASSPESVNTYYGYTF.

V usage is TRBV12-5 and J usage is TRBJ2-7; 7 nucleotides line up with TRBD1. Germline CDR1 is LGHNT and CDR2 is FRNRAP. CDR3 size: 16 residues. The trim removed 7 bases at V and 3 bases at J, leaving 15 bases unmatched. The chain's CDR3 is CASAQTRPGGDYEQYF. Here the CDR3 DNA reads TGTGCTAGTGCTCAAACCCGGCCAGGGGGTGACTACGAGCAGTACTTC.

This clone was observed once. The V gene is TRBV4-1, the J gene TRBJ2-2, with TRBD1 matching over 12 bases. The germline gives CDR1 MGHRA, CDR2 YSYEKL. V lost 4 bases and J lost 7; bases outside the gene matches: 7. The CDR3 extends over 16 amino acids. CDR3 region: CASSPIGTGGHGELFF. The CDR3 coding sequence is TGCGCCAGCAGCCCCATAGGGACAGGGGGCCACGGGGAGCTGTTTTTT.

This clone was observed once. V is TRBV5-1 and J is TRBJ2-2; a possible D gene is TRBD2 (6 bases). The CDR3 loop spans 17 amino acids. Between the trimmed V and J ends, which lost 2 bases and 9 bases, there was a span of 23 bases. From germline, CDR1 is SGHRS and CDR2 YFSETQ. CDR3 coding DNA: TGCGCCAGCAGCTTCCTTCTGGGCAGGGAGGAAAGTAGGGAGCTGTTTTTT. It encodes CASSFLLGREESRELFF.

CDR3 amino acids: CASSLFPAGNTEAFF. The CDR3 DNA reads as TGTGCCAGCAGCTTATTCCCCGCGGGGAACACTGAAGCTTTCTTT. This chain connects TRBV7-2 to TRBJ1-1; D ambiguous. The V gene lost 2 bases and the J gene lost 1 base, with 11 bases spanning the gap. The V gene's germline CDR1 is SGHTA and CDR2 FQGNSA. The CDR3 runs 15 residues.

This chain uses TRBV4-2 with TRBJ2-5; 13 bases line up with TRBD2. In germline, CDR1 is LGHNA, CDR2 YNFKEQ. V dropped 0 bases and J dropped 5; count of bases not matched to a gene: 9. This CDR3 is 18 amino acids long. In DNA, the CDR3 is TGTGCCAGCAGCCAAGAGGAAGGCACTAGCGGGAGGGCTGAGACCCAGTACTTC. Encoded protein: CASSQEEGTSGRAETQYF.

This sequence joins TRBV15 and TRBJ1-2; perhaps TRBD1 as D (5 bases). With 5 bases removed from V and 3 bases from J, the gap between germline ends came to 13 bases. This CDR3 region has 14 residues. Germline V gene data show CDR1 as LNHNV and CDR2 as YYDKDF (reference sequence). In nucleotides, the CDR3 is TGTGCCACCAGCGAACGACAGAGCTACTATGGCTACACCTTC. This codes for CATSERQSYYGYTF.

This CDR3 is CASSLSRGSAFF. For the CDR3, the DNA is TGTGCCAGCAGCTTGTCTCGGGGTAGTGCTTTCTTT. This chain joins TRBV5-6 and TRBJ1-1; D gene ambiguous. The V and J ends lost 1 base and 11 bases respectively, with 12 bases between them. Germline lookup yields CDR1 SGHDT and CDR2 YYEEEE. This CDR3 comprises 12 residues.

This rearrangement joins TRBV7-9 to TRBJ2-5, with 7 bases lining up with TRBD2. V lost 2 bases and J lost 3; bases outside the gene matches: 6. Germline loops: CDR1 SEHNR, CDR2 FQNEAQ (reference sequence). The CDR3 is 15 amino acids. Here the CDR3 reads CASSLQGLVEETQYF. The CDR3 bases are TGTGCCAGCAGCTTACAAGGACTAGTGGAAGAGACCCAGTACTTC.

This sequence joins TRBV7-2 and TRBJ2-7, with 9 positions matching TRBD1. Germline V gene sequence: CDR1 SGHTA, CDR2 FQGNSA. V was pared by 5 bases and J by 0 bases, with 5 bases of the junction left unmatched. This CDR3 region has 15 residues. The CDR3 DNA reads TGTGCCAGCAGCCAGGGGACAGGGCCCTCCTACGAGCAGTACTTC. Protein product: CASSQGTGPSYEQYF.

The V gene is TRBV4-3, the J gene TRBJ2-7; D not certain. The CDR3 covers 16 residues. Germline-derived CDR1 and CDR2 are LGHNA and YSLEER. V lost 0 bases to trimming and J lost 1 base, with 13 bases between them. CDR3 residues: CASSQDSASRSYEQYF. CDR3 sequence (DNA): TGCGCCAGCAGCCAAGATTCTGCGTCACGTTCCTACGAGCAGTACTTC.

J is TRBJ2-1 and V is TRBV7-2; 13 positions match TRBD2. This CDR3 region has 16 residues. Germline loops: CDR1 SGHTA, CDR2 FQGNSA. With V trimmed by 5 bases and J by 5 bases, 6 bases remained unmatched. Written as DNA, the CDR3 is TGTGCCAGCAGCCCCCGGACTAGCGGGGGCCACAATGAGCAGTTCTTC. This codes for CASSPRTSGGHNEQFF.

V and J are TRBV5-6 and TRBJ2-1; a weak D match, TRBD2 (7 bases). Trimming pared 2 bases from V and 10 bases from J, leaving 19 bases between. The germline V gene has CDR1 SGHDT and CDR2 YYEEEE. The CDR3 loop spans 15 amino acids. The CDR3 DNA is TGTGCCAGCAGCTTTGGGAGGGGGGTCGGCGGCGAGCAGTTCTTC. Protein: CASSFGRGVGGEQFF.